Listed below are T cell receptor beta chains from one sample, sequenced in a study of T cell responses to AZD1222 COVID-19 vaccine. Generated by immunoSEQ multiplex PCR, the TCRdb table keeps only in-frame clones and is missing some. Of 140,000 or so clones listed, 88% were seen once; the top ten hold 3% to 4%. Here the sequenced sample was peripheral blood, taken 28 days after the second AZD1222 dose. Receptors were obtained from an adult who received the AZD1222 COVID-19 vaccine. The CDR3 runs from the conserved cysteine through the conserved F or W. A D gene is named only where the DNA matches it firmly. Some rows mark clone size as missing; the rest say once, few, many or name a class of expanded clone.

>TRBV19|TRBJ2-5|-|TRBD2
TGTGCCAGTAGTCCATGGACAACCCCGGGGGGAGAGACCCAGTACTTC
CASSPWTTPGGETQYF
>TRBV28|TRBJ2-6|-|TRBD2
TGTGCCAGCAGTCTGAGCGGGAGTCGCTCTGGGGCCAACGTCCTGACTTTC
CASSLSGSRSGANVLTF
>TRBV19|TRBJ2-1|-|TRBD2
TGTGCCAGTAGTATTAGATCTAGCGGGGTCGGACGGGAGCAGTTCTTC
CASSIRSSGVGREQFF
>TRBV28|TRBJ1-5|-|-
TGTGCCAGCAGTTTTCCGGGACACTTCAATCAGCCCCAGCATTTT
CASSFPGHFNQPQHF
>TRBV2|TRBJ1-6|-|TRBD1
TGTGCCAGCAGGGCGTTTAGGACAGGGGTGAGTTCACCCCTCCACTTT
CASRAFRTGVSSPLHF
>TRBV7-2|TRBJ2-5|-|-
TGTGCCAGCAGCTTCCAAGGAGGGCTCCAAGAGACCCAGTACTTC
CASSFQGGLQETQYF
>TRBV5-6|TRBJ2-7|few|-
TGTGCCAGCAAAAAGGGTTGGAACAGCGAGCAGTACTTC
CASKKGWNSEQYF
>TRBV5-6|TRBJ1-5|-|TRBD1
TGTGCCAGCAGCTTGGGGACAGGGAATCAGCCCCAGCATTTT
CASSLGTGNQPQHF
>TRBV19|TRBJ1-5|-|-
TGTGCCAGTGCCCGGGACAGCAATCAGCCCCAGCATTTT
CASARDSNQPQHF
>TRBV25-1|TRBJ2-7|-|-
TGTGCCAGCAGTGACGGGGCGGTCTTTTGGGAGCAGTACTTC
CASSDGAVFWEQYF
>TRBV29-1|TRBJ2-7|-|TRBD1
TGCAGCGTAAGGACAGGGAGCTCCTACGAGCAGTACTTC
CSVRTGSSYEQYF
>TRBV28|TRBJ2-1|-|TRBD1
TGTGCCAGCAGAAAGACAGGGTTCGATGAGCAGTTCTTC
CASRKTGFDEQFF
>TRBV5-1|TRBJ2-7|-|TRBD1
TGCGCCAGCAGTGGGACAGTCTCCTACGAGCAGTACTTC
CASSGTVSYEQYF
>TRBV12-3/TRBV12-4|TRBJ1-3|-|-
TGTGCCAGCAGTTTAGGTCAGGGGAACACCATATATTTT
CASSLGQGNTIYF
>TRBV3-1/TRBV3-2|TRBJ2-2|-|-
TGTGCCAGCAGCTTCCCGACAGGTCCCACCGGGGAGCTGTTTTTT
CASSFPTGPTGELFF
>TRBV27|TRBJ1-4|-|TRBD1
TGTGCCAGCGGGCTAATAGGGACAGGGACTGAAAAACTGTTTTTT
CASGLIGTGTEKLFF
>TRBV4-1|TRBJ2-3|-|TRBD2
TGCGCCAGCAGTCCACTAGCGGGAGGAATAGATACGCAGTATTTT
CASSPLAGGIDTQYF
>TRBV7-2|TRBJ2-2|-|-
TGTGCCAGCAGCTTAGTTTACACCGGGGAGCTGTTTTTT
CASSLVYTGELFF
>TRBV11-2|TRBJ2-1|few|TRBD2
TGTGCCAGCAGCTTAGGAGCGGGGGGGAGTGAGCAGTTCTTC
CASSLGAGGSEQFF
>TRBV28|TRBJ2-1|-|TRBD2
TGTGCCAGCAGTTTACCCCTCGGAGGACTAGCGGGGGGCCCCCGGTTCTTC
CASSLPLGGLAGGPRFF
>TRBV12-3/TRBV12-4|TRBJ1-6|-|-
TGTGCCAGCAGGGCCTCATTTAGGGCCCTCCACTTT
CASRASFRALHF
>TRBV7-9|TRBJ2-1|-|-
TGTGCCAGCAGTTACGTCCCTGAGCAGTTCTTC
CASSYVPEQFF
>TRBV24-1|TRBJ2-5|-|-
TGTGCCACCAGTGATTGGGGGGAGACCCAGTACTTC
CATSDWGETQYF
>TRBV19|TRBJ1-3|-|-
TGTGCCAGTAAAGTGGGTGGACAATCTGGAAACACCATATATTTT
CASKVGGQSGNTIYF
>TRBV18|TRBJ2-5|-|-
TGTGCCAGCTCACCGAACCTTGCGGAGACCCAGTACTTC
CASSPNLAETQYF
>TRBV27|TRBJ1-1|-|-
TGTGCCAGCAGGTTCCGCGGGACACTTAAAGCTTTCTTT
CASRFRGTLKAFF